This T cell receptor (beta chain) was found in a study of T-cell reconstitution after alpha-beta-depleted transplantation in children. This clonotype has just a few counts. Germline CDR1 and CDR2: SGHRS and YFSETQ. This CDR3 is 17 amino acids long. After removal of 4 bases from V and 6 bases from J, the junction contained 15 bases not matched to a gene. TCRbeta library preparation incorporated unique molecular identifiers. Via MiXCR, TCRdb re-called the PCR reads, giving one row per CDR3 protein. The top ten hold roughly 31% of the sample, which has about a million distinct CDR3 sequences, about 29% seen once.

This specimen consisted of PBMCs, mostly from graft donor cells, obtained 360 days after TCRalphabeta/CD19-depleted stem cell transplant. This sequence originates from a boy under two years old who had a stem cell transplant for SCID, so the T cells may come from the graft donor. V is TRBV5-1 and J is TRBJ2-1; the match to TRBD2 covers 8 bases. The CDR3 spells CASSPSWLAGKGNEQFF. Here the CDR3 DNA reads TGCGCCAGCAGCCCTTCCTGGCTAGCGGGTAAAGGCAATGAGCAGTTCTTC.